The source of this T cell receptor (beta chain) is a study of graft-versus-host responses after intestinal transplantation. The overall study: Anti-thymocyte globulin served as induction for all recipients, who then took tacrolimus and steroids for roughly 3 years.

General observations from the study: Allografts of one patient group, those with graft-donor T cell macrochimerism, had high graft-versus-host to host-versus-graft clonal ratios. Investigators detected GvH clones in recipient marrow, with some emerging earlier in ileum or blood.

Using immunoSEQ multiplex PCR, the repertoire was profiled, and TCRdb retains in-frame clones only, with some absent. This sample yields more than 85,000 clones, of which approximately 78% are seen a single time; around 0.8% belongs to the top ten. A note on this clone: Its antigen is unidentified.

CDR1 and CDR2 from the germline V gene are SGHRS and YFSETQ. The CDR3 consists of 16 residues. V trimming: 2 bases; J trimming: 3 bases; junction bases outside the gene matches: 3. The sequence was collected from a human donor who received an intestinal transplant. This rearrangement joins TRBV5-1 to TRBJ1-4; the match to TRBD1 covers 11 bases. The material sequenced was unstimulated CD4+ T cells sorted from spleen or lymph node cells, taken before intestinal transplant. CDR3 bases: TGCGCCAGCAGCTTCAGGACAGGGGGCTCTAATGAAAAACTGTTTTTT. Encoded protein: CASSFRTGGSNEKLFF.